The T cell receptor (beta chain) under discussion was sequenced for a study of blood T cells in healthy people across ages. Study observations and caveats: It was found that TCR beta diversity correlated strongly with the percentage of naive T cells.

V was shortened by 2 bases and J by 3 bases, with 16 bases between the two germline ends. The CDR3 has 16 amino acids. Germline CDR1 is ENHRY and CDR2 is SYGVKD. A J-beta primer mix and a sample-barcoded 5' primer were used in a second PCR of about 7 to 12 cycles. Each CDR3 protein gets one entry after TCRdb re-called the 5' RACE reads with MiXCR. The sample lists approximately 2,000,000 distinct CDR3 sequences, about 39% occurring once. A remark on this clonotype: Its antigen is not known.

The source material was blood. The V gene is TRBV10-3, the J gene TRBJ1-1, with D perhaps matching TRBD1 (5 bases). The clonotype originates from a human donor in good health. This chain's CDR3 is CAISESRAEADTEAFF. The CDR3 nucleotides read TGTGCCATCAGTGAGAGCAGGGCGGAGGCCGACACTGAAGCTTTCTTT.